The 16 T cell receptor beta chains listed next were all sequenced from one sample in a study of PD-L1 blockade in urothelial cancer. The assay was immunoSEQ multiplex PCR, and TCRdb's table has in-frame clones only and misses some. The sample has tens of thousands of clones, approximately 84% seen once. Regarding time point: peripheral blood 6 weeks after treatment start. Sequences were derived from PBMCs, sampled around atezolizumab (anti-PD-L1) treatment. All receptors derive from a man between 60 and 75 years old with urothelial cancer.

The V and J genes are TRBV7-9 and TRBJ2-5; possible D gene TRBD2, 6 bases. The germline V gene has CDR1 SEHNR and CDR2 FQNEAQ (reference sequence). The CDR3 has 15 amino acids. Trimming pared 1 base from V and 1 base from J, leaving 10 bases between. The CDR3 loop is CASSLGGVLQETQYF. DNA for the CDR3: TGTGCCAGCAGCTTAGGGGGGGTTCTCCAAGAGACCCAGTACTTC.

The chain recombines TRBV5-4 with TRBJ2-5, with 7 bases identical to TRBD2. Germline lookup yields CDR1 SGHNT and CDR2 YYREEE (reference sequence). The trim removed 4 bases at V and 3 bases at J, leaving 9 bases unmatched. This CDR3 is 15 amino acids long. This CDR3 is CASSTPGGGEETQYF. The CDR3 DNA is TGTGCCAGCAGCACCCCGGGGGGAGGGGAAGAGACCCAGTACTTC.

The rearrangement uses TRBV2 and TRBJ2-5; 7 bases line up with TRBD2. The V gene's germline CDR1 is SNHLY and CDR2 FYNNEI. The J segment lost 2 bases and the V segment lost 5 bases, leaving 8 bases of the junction unmatched. This CDR3 contains 15 residues. CDR3 sequence: CASSYLGTIQETQYF. CDR3 nucleotides: TGTGCCAGCAGTTATCTAGGGACTATACAAGAGACCCAGTACTTC.

The chain couples TRBV6-1 to TRBJ1-2, with 7 bases fitting TRBD1. J lost 4 bases, V lost 7 bases, and 6 bases had no gene match. Germline CDR1 reads MNHNS; CDR2 reads SASEGT. The CDR3 contains 13 residues. This CDR3 is CASIPTGTYGYTF. In DNA form, the CDR3 reads TGTGCCAGCATCCCGACAGGGACCTATGGCTACACCTTC.

The chain has TRBV5-6 and TRBJ1-3; D possibly corresponds to TRBD1 (6 bases). The V gene lost 2 bases and the J gene lost 2 bases, with 11 bases spanning the gap. The CDR3 runs to 15 residues. The V gene's germline CDR1 is SGHDT and CDR2 YYEEEE. CDR3 sequence (DNA): TGTGCCAGCAGCTTCGAACAGGGCGCTGGAAACACCATATATTTT. Translating it yields CASSFEQGAGNTIYF.

The DNA of the CDR3 is TGTGCCAGTAGTATCAGGACAGCTACAACTTCCGGCGAAAAACTGTTTTTT. It specifies CASSIRTATTSGEKLFF. The V gene is TRBV19, the J gene TRBJ1-4; TRBD1 might be the D (6 bases). The CDR3 has 17 amino acids. Trimming left V 3 bases short and J 8 bases short, with 22 bases between. Germline CDR1 and CDR2: LNHDA and SQIVND (reference sequence). Together with reference TRBV19 and TRBJ1-4, the CDR3 gives the full variable domain: DGGITQSPKYLFRKEGQNVTLSCEQNLNHDAMYWYRQDPGQGLRLIYYSQIVNDFQKGDIAEGYSVSREKKESFPLTVTSAQKNPTAFYLCASSIRTATTSGEKLFFGSGTQLSVL.

V gene TRBV11-3 combines with J gene TRBJ2-7; TRBD1 might be the D (5 bases). The CDR3 length is 15 residues. The germline V and J ends were trimmed by 6 bases and 3 bases, with 18 bases remaining between them. CDR1 and CDR2 (germline): SGHNT, YENEEA. CDR3: CASRPAQGRFYEQYF. DNA of the CDR3: TGTGCCAGCAGACCCGCCCAGGGAAGGTTCTACGAGCAGTACTTC.

The chain has TRBV5-6 and TRBJ2-3; 13 bases match TRBD2. This CDR3 is 16 amino acids long. J gave up 7 bases and V 1 base, and 6 bases lay outside the gene matches. The germline gives CDR1 SGHDT, CDR2 YYEEEE. CDR3 sequence reads: CASSLLLLAGGNTQYF. The CDR3 region has the DNA TGTGCCAGCAGCTTGCTGTTACTAGCGGGGGGGAATACGCAGTATTTT.

This rearrangement joins TRBV10-2 to TRBJ2-2; the match to TRBD2 covers 9 bases. Per germline, CDR1 WSHSY and CDR2 SAAADI. With V trimmed by 7 bases and J by 5 bases, 2 bases remained unmatched. The CDR3 is made up of 13 amino acids. CDR3 region: CASTLAGTGELFF. DNA of the CDR3: TGCGCCAGCACCCTAGCGGGGACCGGGGAGCTGTTTTTT.

This rearrangement joins TRBV28 to TRBJ2-2; 9 nucleotides line up with TRBD1. J gave up 6 bases and V 4 bases, and 9 bases lay outside the gene matches. The CDR3 runs to 16 residues. Germline lookup yields CDR1 MDHEN and CDR2 SYDVKM. The CDR3 region is CASSSPGQGRAGELFF. CDR3 DNA: TGTGCCAGCAGTTCCCCAGGACAGGGGAGGGCCGGGGAGCTGTTTTTT.

As for this clone: The junction departs from the called germline gene at one end, perhaps through a read error. The chain is built from TRBV7-7 and TRBJ2-3; 8 nucleotides line up with TRBD1. The CDR3 loop spans 14 amino acids. From germline, CDR1 is SSHAT and CDR2 FNYEAQ (reference sequence). CDR3 DNA sequence: TGTGCTAGCAGCACGGACAGGGCTGGGGGTACGCAGTATTTT. Translating it yields CASSTDRAGGTQYF.

This chain connects TRBV7-9 to TRBJ2-7; D is possibly TRBD2 (5 bases). Germline V CDR1 and CDR2: SEHNR, FQNEAQ (reference sequence). V lost 3 bases and J 4 bases, leaving 10 bases between the germline ends. The CDR3 spans 13 residues. This chain's CDR3 is CASSFQSGYEQYF. In nucleotides, the CDR3 is TGTGCCAGCAGCTTCCAATCGGGGTACGAGCAGTACTTC.

This clone was counted only a few times. This chain connects TRBV2 to TRBJ2-4; TRBD1 is a possible D gene (5 bases). CDR1 SNHLY and CDR2 FYNNEI come from the germline V gene. The V and J ends lost 4 bases and 7 bases respectively, with 5 bases between them. The CDR3 totals 11 residues. The CDR3 reads CASSGQNIQYF. In DNA form, the CDR3 reads TGTGCCAGCAGTGGACAGAACATTCAGTACTTC. The complete variable domain, with remaining parts taken from reference TRBV2 and TRBJ2-4, reads EPEVTQTPSHQVTQMGQEVILRCVPISNHLYFYWYRQILGQKVEFLVSFYNNEISEKSEIFDDQFSVERPDGSNFTLKIRSTKLEDSAMYFCASSGQNIQYFGAGTRLSVL.

This chain links TRBV15 with TRBJ2-5; 11 nucleotides agree with TRBD2. V was clipped by 1 base and J by 2 bases; unmatched bases: 6. The CDR3 totals 17 residues. CDR1 and CDR2 (germline): LNHNV, YYDKDF (reference sequence). The CDR3 protein is CATSRVFPSGGQETQYF. CDR3 nucleotides: TGTGCCACCAGCAGAGTATTTCCTAGCGGGGGGCAAGAGACCCAGTACTTC. Looking up the rest from reference TRBV15 and TRBJ2-5 gives the full variable domain: DAMVIQNPRYQVTQFGKPVTLSCSQTLNHNVMYWYQQKSSQAPKLLFHYYDKDFNNEADTPDNFQSRRPNTSFCFLDIRSPGLGDTAMYLCATSRVFPSGGQETQYFGPGTRLLVL.

The chain combines TRBV18 with TRBJ1-3; D might be TRBD1 (6 bases). Deletions cut 4 bases from V and 0 bases from J, with 13 bases between. This CDR3 has 16 residues. The germline gives CDR1 KGHSH, CDR2 LQKENI. The DNA for the CDR3 is TGTGCCAGCTCACGGCAAACAGGGAGCTCTGGAAACACCATATATTTT. This sequence encodes CASSRQTGSSGNTIYF.

The V call is TRBV2, the J call TRBJ1-5; D call uncertain. Deletions cut 6 bases from V and 4 bases from J, with 10 bases between. The CDR3 sequence is 13 residues long. Germline V gene lookup returns CDR1 SNHLY and CDR2 FYNNEI. The CDR3 DNA reads TGTGCCAGCAGGTCACAGCTTAATCAGCCCCAGCATTTT. Translating gives CASRSQLNQPQHF.